One sample yielded the 26 T cell receptor beta chains listed below, sequenced in a study of cytomegalovirus exposure and HLA in healthy donors. PCR primers comprised 60 Vbeta and 13 Jbeta primers. This table comes from immunoSEQ multiplex PCR, and its TCRdb copy is limited to in-frame clones, with some not included. The sample shows 150,000 to 200,000 clones, 80% of them seen only once. The sequenced sample consisted of PBMCs. All receptors derive from a boy younger than 18 in good health and CMV-seronegative.

This chain joins TRBV28 and TRBJ1-1, with 10 bases that match TRBD1. The CDR3 is made up of 16 amino acids. Germline values: CDR1 MDHEN, CDR2 SYDVKM. V lost 8 bases and J lost 0; bases outside the gene matches: 9. The CDR3 loop reads CASDLRDRGMNTEAFF. The CDR3 region has the DNA TGTGCCAGCGACCTCCGGGACAGGGGAATGAACACTGAAGCTTTCTTT.

V is TRBV5-1 and J is TRBJ1-6; 9 bases line up with TRBD1. J gave up 9 bases and V 4 bases, and 26 bases lay outside the gene matches. This CDR3 region has 21 residues. Germline V gene sequence: CDR1 SGHRS, CDR2 YFSETQ. For the CDR3, the DNA is TGCGCCAGCAGCCTCCCTCCTACTCGGACAGGGGACCGGGATTATGGTTCACCCCTCCACTTT. Its protein product is CASSLPPTRTGDRDYGSPLHF.

V gene TRBV19 combines with J gene TRBJ2-7; 8 bases are shared with TRBD2. The CDR3 length is 15 residues. The germline CDR1 and CDR2 sequences are LNHDA and SQIVND (reference sequence). V gave up 1 base and J gave up 5 bases; unmatched junction bases: 7. CDR3 nucleotide sequence: TGTGCCAGTAGTATAGGTGGCGGGGGACTAGACGAGCAGTACTTC. Translated: CASSIGGGGLDEQYF. The full variable domain, in which reference TRBV19 and TRBJ2-7 provide the parts outside the CDR3, is DGGITQSPKYLFRKEGQNVTLSCEQNLNHDAMYWYRQDPGQGLRLIYYSQIVNDFQKGDIAEGYSVSREKKESFPLTVTSAQKNPTAFYLCASSIGGGGLDEQYFGPGTRLTVT.

This chain uses TRBV5-1 with TRBJ1-1; D remains unclear. Germline CDR1 and CDR2: SGHRS and YFSETQ. The CDR3 is made up of 16 amino acids. Trimming stripped 4 bases from V and 1 base from J, with 17 bases between. CDR3 nucleotides: TGCGCCAGCAGCGTTAGATCCCCTCCCTCGAACACTGAAGCTTTCTTT. It is translated as CASSVRSPPSNTEAFF.

The chain carries TRBV27 and TRBJ2-7, with D perhaps matching TRBD1 (5 bases). V was clipped by 3 bases and J by 2 bases, with 17 bases between them. The CDR3 is 16 amino acids. Germline values: CDR1 MNHEY, CDR2 SMNVEV (reference sequence). The CDR3 reads CASSFAPREDTYEQYF. The CDR3 DNA sequence: TGTGCCAGCAGTTTTGCTCCTAGAGAGGACACCTACGAGCAGTACTTC.

The chain has TRBV7-2 and TRBJ1-3; TRBD1 matches 8 bases. Trimming removed 10 bases from V and 3 bases from J; junction bases left unmatched: 8. Germline CDR1 is SGHTA and CDR2 is FQGNSA. CDR3 size: 14 residues. In DNA, the CDR3 is TGTGCCACCGAGACAGGGGAAATTGGAAACACCATATATTTT. This gives the protein CATETGEIGNTIYF.

The chain uses TRBV4-2 and TRBJ1-2; 7 bases are a match to TRBD1. Germline V lookup: CDR1 LGHNA, CDR2 YNFKEQ. This CDR3 is 16 amino acids long. V was pared by 0 bases and J by 2 bases, with 6 bases of the junction left unmatched. This chain's CDR3 is CASSQDLGQENYGYTF. The DNA of the CDR3 is TGTGCCAGCAGCCAAGATCTCGGACAGGAAAACTATGGCTACACCTTC.

The chain uses TRBV19 and TRBJ1-6, with TRBD1 identical over 7 bases. The germline V gene encodes CDR1 LNHDA and CDR2 SQIVND (reference sequence). The ends lost 3 bases at V and 7 bases at J; junction bases unmatched: 15. This CDR3 has 18 residues. The CDR3 loop is CASSMGQHPGMANSPLHF. The CDR3 nucleotides are TGTGCCAGTAGTATGGGACAGCACCCCGGGATGGCAAATTCACCCCTCCACTTT.

The gene calls are TRBV5-6 and TRBJ2-2; D is unclear. Germline loops: CDR1 SGHDT, CDR2 YYEEEE. V lost 2 bases and J lost 4, with 15 bases in between. The CDR3 loop spans 16 amino acids. DNA for the CDR3: TGTGCCAGCAGCTTTTCATGGGCAGGTGTCACCGGGGAGCTGTTTTTT. Translating gives CASSFSWAGVTGELFF.

V is TRBV7-2 and J is TRBJ2-1; D ambiguous. Germline lookup yields CDR1 SGHTA and CDR2 FQGNSA. The CDR3 has 15 residues. Trimming cost V 6 bases and J 4 bases, with 16 bases left between them. The CDR3 here is CASSPYSDPYNEQFF. CDR3 in DNA: TGTGCCAGCAGTCCTTACAGTGACCCGTACAATGAGCAGTTCTTC.

The chain is built from TRBV14 and TRBJ2-7; 8 nucleotides match TRBD2. Trimming cost V 0 bases and J 0 bases; bases outside gene matches: 10. Germline lookup yields CDR1 SGHDN and CDR2 FVKESK. This CDR3 has 18 amino acids. The CDR3 DNA follows: TGTGCCAGCAGCCAAGATTCGTCTAGCGGGTGGGACTCCTACGAGCAGTACTTC. Translated: CASSQDSSSGWDSYEQYF.

V is TRBV11-2 and J is TRBJ2-2, with 8 bases fitting TRBD2. The germline V gene encodes CDR1 SGHAT and CDR2 FQNNGV. Trimming removed 5 bases from V and 4 bases from J; junction bases left unmatched: 12. CDR3 length: 17 amino acids. Here the CDR3 DNA reads TGTGCCAGCAGCCCCGTCTCAGGGAGCGGGGGCACCGGGGAGCTGTTTTTT. It encodes CASSPVSGSGGTGELFF.

V usage is TRBV6-5 and J usage is TRBJ1-1; D is unclear. The germline V gene encodes CDR1 MNHEY and CDR2 SVGAGI. V was trimmed by 0 bases and J by 1 base, leaving 9 bases between them. This CDR3 contains 15 residues. The CDR3 loop is CASSYSPGGNTEAFF. The CDR3 region has the DNA TGTGCCAGCAGTTACTCCCCGGGAGGGAACACTGAAGCTTTCTTT.

This clone was detected only a few times. This chain joins TRBV7-9 and TRBJ1-4; 9 bases match TRBD1. V dropped 5 bases and J dropped 6; count of bases not matched to a gene: 13. The CDR3 consists of 17 residues. Germline assignment: CDR1 SEHNR and CDR2 FQNEAQ (reference sequence). CDR3 sequence (DNA): TGTGCCAGCAGCATCCCTCGGGACAGGGCGTTCGATGAAAAACTGTTTTTT. Translating it yields CASSIPRDRAFDEKLFF.

The rearrangement joins TRBV4-3 to TRBJ2-3; the match to TRBD2 covers 12 bases. Losses at the gene ends were 1 base for V and 3 bases for J; bases not matched to a gene: 2. This CDR3 is 16 amino acids long. Germline CDR1 is LGHNA and CDR2 is YSLEER. In nucleotides, the CDR3 is TGCGCCAGCAGCCAAGTTCTAGCGGGAGGGACAGATACGCAGTATTTT. It yields the protein CASSQVLAGGTDTQYF.

The J gene is TRBJ2-7, the V gene TRBV11-3, with a possible D match to TRBD1 (5 bases). V was pared by 1 base and J by 5 bases, with 9 bases between. Germline CDR1 and CDR2: SGHNT and YENEEA. The CDR3 runs to 13 residues. In DNA form, the CDR3 reads TGTGCCAGCAGCTTAGGGGCAGGGAACGAGCAGTACTTC. Amino acids: CASSLGAGNEQYF.

This clone came up once. At one of its ends the junction is not consistent with the germline gene, which may arise from a read error. The chain joins TRBV7-7 to TRBJ1-2; D perhaps matches TRBD1 (6 bases). The CDR3 spans 16 residues. CDR1 SSHAT and CDR2 FNYEAQ come from the germline V gene (reference sequence). The CDR3 is CASSLSTRGGNYGYTF. CDR3 nucleotides: TGTGCTAGCAGCTTAAGTACCAGGGGAGGGAACTATGGCTACACCTTC.

The V call is TRBV11-2, the J call TRBJ1-3; 10 bases line up with TRBD1. This CDR3 spans 18 amino acids. V shed 4 bases, J shed 3 bases, and the junction held 12 bases outside the gene matches. The germline V gene has CDR1 SGHAT and CDR2 FQNNGV. The CDR3 region is CASSSRGQGNRGGNTIYF. As DNA, the CDR3 is TGTGCCAGCAGCTCTCGGGGACAGGGGAATCGGGGTGGAAACACCATATATTTT. Full variable domain (outside the CDR3, taken from reference TRBV11-2 and TRBJ1-3): EAGVAQSPRYKIIEKRQSVAFWCNPISGHATLYWYQQILGQGPKLLIQFQNNGVVDDSQLPKDRFSAERLKGVDSTLKIQPAKLEDSAVYLCASSSRGQGNRGGNTIYFGEGSWLTVV.

The V gene is TRBV4-2, the J gene TRBJ2-1; 8 bases are a match to TRBD1. Germline lookup yields CDR1 LGHNA and CDR2 YNFKEQ. CDR3 length: 15 amino acids. Trimming cost V 1 base and J 4 bases; bases outside gene matches: 3. DNA for the CDR3: TGTGCCAGCAGCCAAGTCAGGGGGCGATACAATGAGCAGTTCTTC. Encoded protein: CASSQVRGRYNEQFF.

V and J are TRBV2 and TRBJ1-3, with TRBD1 matching 9 bases. The length of the CDR3 is 15 residues. Germline V gene sequence: CDR1 SNHLY, CDR2 FYNNEI. Trimming removed 7 bases from V and 5 bases from J; junction bases left unmatched: 9. The CDR3 DNA follows: TGTGCCAGCACGGCAGAGGACAGGGGTAGAAACACCATATATTTT. Its translation: CASTAEDRGRNTIYF.

V usage is TRBV27 and J usage is TRBJ1-5, with unresolved D. V lost 4 bases to trimming and J lost 2 bases, with 6 bases between them. The CDR3 length is 13 residues. Germline V lookup: CDR1 MNHEY, CDR2 SMNVEV (reference sequence). The CDR3 nucleotides read TGTGCCAGCAGTTGGGCAGGCAATCAGCCCCAGCATTTT. This gives the protein CASSWAGNQPQHF.

This chain links TRBV6-1 with TRBJ1-6, with D maybe TRBD1 (5 bases). The CDR3 is 19 residues long. The V and J ends lost 0 bases and 9 bases respectively, with 24 bases between them. Germline lookup yields CDR1 MNHNS and CDR2 SASEGT. The DNA for the CDR3 is TGTGCCAGCAGTGAAGCTTCCAAGTTGTACCCATGGGGGGGTTCACCCCTCCACTTT. Translated, it gives CASSEASKLYPWGGSPLHF.

V gene TRBV4-1 combines with J gene TRBJ1-5; TRBD1 aligns across 8 bases. Unmatched junction bases numbered 7, after V lost 0 bases and J lost 6 bases. The CDR3 consists of 16 residues. Per germline, CDR1 MGHRA and CDR2 YSYEKL. CDR3 in DNA: TGCGCCAGCAGCCAAGAATTAGGACAGGGAATTCAGCCCCAGCATTTT. Translation: CASSQELGQGIQPQHF.

The chain carries TRBV29-1 and TRBJ2-1; 9 bases fit TRBD1. The CDR3 covers 16 residues. Germline V gene lookup returns CDR1 SQVTM and CDR2 ANQGSEA. Trimming at V came to 3 bases and at J to 4 bases, leaving 10 bases not matched to a gene. The CDR3 protein is CSVDFGGTGIYNEQFF. Written as DNA, the CDR3 is TGCAGCGTTGACTTTGGGGGGACAGGGATTTACAATGAGCAGTTCTTC.

This clone showed up just a few times. This chain joins TRBV30 and TRBJ2-3; no firm D call. The ends were cut back, 5 bases at V and 3 bases at J, with 9 bases in the middle. Germline lookup yields CDR1 GTSNPN and CDR2 SVGIG (reference sequence). There are 12 residues in the CDR3. The CDR3 sequence is CAWCLSTDTQYF. The CDR3 coding sequence is TGTGCCTGGTGCCTGAGTACAGATACGCAGTATTTT.

The chain couples TRBV7-9 to TRBJ1-6, with 10 nucleotides matching TRBD1. The CDR3 runs to 18 residues. J gave up 7 bases and V 5 bases, and 14 bases lay outside the gene matches. The germline CDR1 and CDR2 sequences are SEHNR and FQNEAQ (reference sequence). DNA of the CDR3: TGTGCCAGCAGCGTAAGACAGGGGGCCCGCGAGGTCAATTCACCCCTCCACTTT. Protein product: CASSVRQGAREVNSPLHF.